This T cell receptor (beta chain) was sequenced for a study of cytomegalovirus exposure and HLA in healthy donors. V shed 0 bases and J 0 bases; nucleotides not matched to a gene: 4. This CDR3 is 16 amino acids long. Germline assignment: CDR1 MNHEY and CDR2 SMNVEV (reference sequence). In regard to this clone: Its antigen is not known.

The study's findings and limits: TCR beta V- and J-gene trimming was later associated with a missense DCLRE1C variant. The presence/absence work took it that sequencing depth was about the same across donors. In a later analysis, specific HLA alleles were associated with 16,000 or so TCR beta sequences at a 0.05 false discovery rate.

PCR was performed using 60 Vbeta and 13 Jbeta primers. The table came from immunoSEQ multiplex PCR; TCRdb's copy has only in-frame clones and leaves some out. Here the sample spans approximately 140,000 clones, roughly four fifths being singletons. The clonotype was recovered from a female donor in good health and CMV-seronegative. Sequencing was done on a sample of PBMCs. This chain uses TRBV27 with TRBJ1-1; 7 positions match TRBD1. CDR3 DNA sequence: TGTGCCAGCAGTTTATCGGTTGACAGGGTGAACACTGAAGCTTTCTTT. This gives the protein CASSLSVDRVNTEAFF.